The 3 T cell receptor beta chains below come from one sample, sequenced in a study of CXCR3-negative and CXCR3-positive naive CD8 T cells. Study findings and constraints: For CXCR3-positive naive cells, TRB CDR3s were more hydrophobic than those of CXCR3-negative naive cells.

The libraries of TRB cDNA were prepared using 5' RACE with UMI labels. One entry per CDR3 protein, without DNA, is what TCRdb gives after re-calling the 5' RACE reads. The data show roughly 100,000 distinct CDR3 sequences, and the top ten clones hold 0.3% to 0.4%. These receptors have no identified antigens. The sequenced sample consisted of naive CXCR3+ CD8+ T cells from blood. Regarding subset: CD45RO-CCR7+CD27+CD95- naive CD8+ T cells expressing CXCR3 (TNR3+). These receptors were collected from a human donor in good health. Some clones in this sample may be carry-over from other donors' samples.

The chain couples TRBV6-5 to TRBJ1-2. CDR3 length equals 12 residues. Germline V CDR1 and CDR2: MNHEY, SVGAGI. The CDR3 reads CASSYSGNGYTF.

The chain uses TRBV13 and TRBJ1-1; TCRdb selects TRBD1, and the lack of DNA leaves this call unchecked. This CDR3 has 16 residues. The germline V gene has CDR1 PRHDT and CDR2 FYEKMQ (reference sequence). Here the CDR3 reads CASSLDWGPANTEAFF.

V usage is TRBV6-2 or TRBV6-3 and J usage is TRBJ2-2; TCRdb's D call of TRBD1 is untestable without DNA. The CDR3 has 15 amino acids. Germline assignment: CDR1 MNHEY and CDR2 SVGEGT. The chain's CDR3 is CASRPNYDNTGELFF.